One sample yielded the 7 T cell receptor beta chains listed below, sequenced in a study of cytomegalovirus exposure and HLA in healthy donors. The PCR made use of 60 Vbeta and 13 Jbeta primers. Sequencing used immunoSEQ multiplex PCR; TCRdb keeps in-frame clones, though not all of them. The sample lists 120,000 to 150,000 clones, around 65% occurring once. Sequencing used PBMCs. The receptors were sampled from a woman in her 30s in good health and CMV-seropositive.

There are a few counts of this clone. V is TRBV6-1 and J is TRBJ1-1; 8 bases line up with TRBD1. The CDR3 extends over 14 amino acids. Germline V gene lookup returns CDR1 MNHNS and CDR2 SASEGT. With 5 bases clipped from V and 1 base from J, the junction kept 3 bases outside the gene matches. CDR3 bases: TGTGCCAGCAGTAAGGACAGGGCGAACACTGAAGCTTTCTTT. It translates to CASSKDRANTEAFF.

V and J are TRBV5-4 and TRBJ1-2, with 8 positions matching TRBD1. From germline, CDR1 is SGHNT and CDR2 YYREEE (reference sequence). Unmatched junction bases numbered 4, after V lost 4 bases and J lost 8 bases. This CDR3 region has 12 residues. This CDR3 is CASSEQGGGYTF. CDR3 DNA sequence: TGTGCCAGCAGCGAACAGGGGGGAGGCTACACCTTC. The full variable domain, in which reference TRBV5-4 and TRBJ1-2 provide the parts outside the CDR3, is ETGVTQSPTHLIKTRGQQVTLRCSSQSGHNTVSWYQQALGQGPQFIFQYYREEENGRGNFPPRFSGLQFPNYSSELNVNALELDDSALYLCASSEQGGGYTFGSGTRLTVV.

The chain links TRBV2 to TRBJ2-7; D unclear. The CDR3 is 13 amino acids. V lost 8 bases and J 3 bases, leaving 14 bases between the germline ends. Per the germline V gene, CDR1 is SNHLY and CDR2 is FYNNEI. This CDR3 is CASVEGLIYEQYF. Here the CDR3 DNA reads TGTGCCAGCGTTGAAGGGCTTATCTACGAGCAGTACTTC.

The V gene is TRBV10-3, the J gene TRBJ1-2; D remains unclear. CDR3 size: 14 residues. The V gene lost 0 bases and the J gene lost 4 bases, with 9 bases spanning the gap. The germline V gene encodes CDR1 ENHRY and CDR2 SYGVKD. The CDR3 sequence is CAISESRERYGYTF. The CDR3 DNA is TGTGCCATCAGTGAGTCGCGGGAGCGCTATGGCTACACCTTC.

This sequence joins TRBV18 and TRBJ1-1, with D tentatively TRBD1 (6 bases). Looked up from germline, CDR1 is KGHSH and CDR2 is LQKENI. The length of the CDR3 is 15 residues. Trimming took off 6 bases at V and 1 base at J, with 15 bases between the two ends. The CDR3 is CASSGTGFRNTEAFF. As DNA, the CDR3 is TGTGCCAGCTCCGGAACAGGGTTCCGGAACACTGAAGCTTTCTTT.

The chain has TRBV25-1 and TRBJ2-4; no definite D call. Germline-derived CDR1 and CDR2 are MGHDK and SYGVNS. The CDR3 is 14 amino acids. Trimming pared 1 base from V and 6 bases from J, leaving 10 bases between. The CDR3 sequence is CASSESGEINIQYF. The CDR3 DNA is TGTGCCAGCAGTGAATCCGGAGAGATAAACATTCAGTACTTC.

V and J are TRBV30 and TRBJ2-7, with D possibly TRBD1 on 5 matching bases. Germline V lookup: CDR1 GTSNPN, CDR2 SVGIG (reference sequence). The CDR3 contains 13 residues. V lost 6 bases and J 2 bases, leaving 14 bases between the germline ends. The CDR3 nucleotides read TGTGCCTGCTCAGGGTCGGACGCCTACGAGCAGTACTTC. As protein: CACSGSDAYEQYF.